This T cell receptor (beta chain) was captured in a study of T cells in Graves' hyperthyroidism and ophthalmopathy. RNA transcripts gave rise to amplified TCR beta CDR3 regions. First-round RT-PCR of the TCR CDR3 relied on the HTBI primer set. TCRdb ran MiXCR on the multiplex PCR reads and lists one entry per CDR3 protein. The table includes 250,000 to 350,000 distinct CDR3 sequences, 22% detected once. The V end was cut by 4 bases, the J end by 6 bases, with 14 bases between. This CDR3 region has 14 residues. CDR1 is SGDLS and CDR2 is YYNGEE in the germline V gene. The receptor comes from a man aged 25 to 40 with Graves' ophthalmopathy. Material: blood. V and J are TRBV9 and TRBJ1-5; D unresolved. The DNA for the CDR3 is TGTGCCAGCAGCCCCCAGCCCGGAGGTCAGCCCCAGCATTTT. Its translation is CASSPQPGGQPQHF.